This TCR beta chain appears in the sequencing data of a study of control samples from healthy donors and cancer patients. Data came from immunoSEQ multiplex PCR; TCRdb stores just in-frame clones and leaves some out. The data contain 80,000 to 100,000 clones, 79% of them seen just once; the ten biggest clones take up more than 9%. Between the trimmed V and J ends, which lost 4 bases and 3 bases, there was a span of 9 bases. CDR1 and CDR2 from the germline V gene are KGHSH and LQKENI. The CDR3 contains 13 residues. This sequence joins TRBV18 and TRBJ1-1, with TRBD1 as a possible D gene (6 bases). Material: blood. The receptor's source is a woman under 40 in good health. The CDR3 spells CASSLRGDTEAFF. The CDR3 DNA sequence: TGTGCCAGCTCACTCAGGGGCGACACTGAAGCTTTCTTT.